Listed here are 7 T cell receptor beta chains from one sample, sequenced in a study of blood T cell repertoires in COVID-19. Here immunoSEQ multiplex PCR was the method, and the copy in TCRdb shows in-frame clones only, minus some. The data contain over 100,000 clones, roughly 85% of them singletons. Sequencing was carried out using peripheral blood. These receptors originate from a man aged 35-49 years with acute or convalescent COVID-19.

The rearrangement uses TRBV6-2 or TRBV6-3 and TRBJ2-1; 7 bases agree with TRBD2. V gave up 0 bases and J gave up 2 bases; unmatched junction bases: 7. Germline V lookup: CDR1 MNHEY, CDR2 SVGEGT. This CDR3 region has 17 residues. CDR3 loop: CASSYSGGGDPYNEQFF. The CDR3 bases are TGTGCCAGCAGTTACTCGGGGGGAGGGGACCCCTACAATGAGCAGTTCTTC.

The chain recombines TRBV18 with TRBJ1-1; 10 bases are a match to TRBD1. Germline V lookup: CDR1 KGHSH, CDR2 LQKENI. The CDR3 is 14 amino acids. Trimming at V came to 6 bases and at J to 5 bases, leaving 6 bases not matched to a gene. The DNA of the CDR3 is TGTGCCAGCTCGCAGACAGGGGGCAGAACTGAAGCTTTCTTT. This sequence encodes CASSQTGGRTEAFF.

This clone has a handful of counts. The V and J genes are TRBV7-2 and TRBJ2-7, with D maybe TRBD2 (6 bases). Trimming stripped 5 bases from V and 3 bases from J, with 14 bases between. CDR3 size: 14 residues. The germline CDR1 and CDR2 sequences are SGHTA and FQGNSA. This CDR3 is CASSPQTRSYEQYF. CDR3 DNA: TGTGCCAGCAGCCCCCAGACTAGGAGCTACGAGCAGTACTTC.

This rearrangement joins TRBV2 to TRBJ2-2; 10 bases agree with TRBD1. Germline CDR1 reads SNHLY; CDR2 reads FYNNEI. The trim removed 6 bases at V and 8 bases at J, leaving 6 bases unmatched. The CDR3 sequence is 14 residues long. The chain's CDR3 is CASRLGQGLGELFF. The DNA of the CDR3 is TGTGCCAGCAGACTGGGACAGGGGTTAGGGGAGCTGTTTTTT.

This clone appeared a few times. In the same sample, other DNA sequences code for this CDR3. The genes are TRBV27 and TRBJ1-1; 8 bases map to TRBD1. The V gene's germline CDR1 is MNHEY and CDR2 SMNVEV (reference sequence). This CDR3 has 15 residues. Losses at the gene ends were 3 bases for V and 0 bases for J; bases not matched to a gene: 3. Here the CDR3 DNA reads TGTGCCAGCAGTTTCGGGACAGGAATGAACACTGAAGCTTTCTTT. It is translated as CASSFGTGMNTEAFF.

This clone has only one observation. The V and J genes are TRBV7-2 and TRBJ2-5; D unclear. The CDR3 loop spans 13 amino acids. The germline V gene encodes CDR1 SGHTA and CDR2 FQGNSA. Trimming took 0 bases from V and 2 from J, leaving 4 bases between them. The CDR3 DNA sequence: TGTGCCAGCAGCTTAGCCCCTCAAGAGACCCAGTACTTC. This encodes CASSLAPQETQYF.

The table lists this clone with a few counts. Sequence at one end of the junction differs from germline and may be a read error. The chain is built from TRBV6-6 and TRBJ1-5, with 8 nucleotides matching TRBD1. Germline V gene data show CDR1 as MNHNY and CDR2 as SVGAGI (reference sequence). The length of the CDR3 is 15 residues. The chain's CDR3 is CASSYSGTGKQPQHF. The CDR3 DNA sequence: TGTGCCAGCAGTTACTCAGGGACAGGCAAACAGCCCCAGCATTTT.